Listed below are T cell receptor beta chains from one sample, sequenced in a study of T cells in Graves' hyperthyroidism and ophthalmopathy. A single record per CDR3 protein comes from TCRdb applying MiXCR to the multiplex PCR reads. Here the sample spans some 490,000 distinct CDR3 sequences, around 16% being singletons. Material: blood. The receptors come from a woman aged 25 to 39 with Graves' ophthalmopathy. CDR3s include the opening cysteine and the closing phenylalanine or tryptophan. Fields, in order: J gene, V gene, clone size, CDR3 length, D gene, CDR3 protein, CDR3 DNA. A D gene is named only where the DNA matches it firmly. The listing skips clone size in some rows; elsewhere it reads once, few, many or a size class.

TRBJ2-5 | TRBV5-1 | . | 13 | . | CASSLDTAETQYF | TGCGCCAGCAGCTTGGACACCGCGGAGACCCAGTACTTC
TRBJ1-1 | TRBV20-1 | many | 13 | . | CSASAPVGTEAFF | TGCAGTGCTAGTGCGCCTGTGGGCACTGAAGCTTTCTTT
TRBJ1-1 | TRBV5-1 | many | 17 | . | CASSLDGFGAQNTEAFF | TGCGCCAGCAGCTTGGATGGTTTCGGGGCTCAGAACACTGAAGCTTTCTTT
TRBJ1-1 | TRBV7-9 | many | 16 | . | CASSLGSGQMNTEAFF | TGTGCCAGCAGCTTAGGCTCAGGGCAAATGAACACTGAAGCTTTCTTT
TRBJ2-3 | TRBV27 | many | 14 | . | CASSLLAMVGTQYF | TGTGCCAGCAGTTTACTAGCGATGGTGGGTACGCAGTATTTT
TRBJ2-7 | TRBV5-6 | many | 15 | . | CASSWGGQTAYEQYF | TGTGCCAGCAGCTGGGGGGGACAGACTGCCTACGAGCAGTACTTC
TRBJ2-7 | TRBV6-1 | . | 14 | . | CASSEQGREYEQYF | TGTGCCAGCAGTGAACAGGGGAGAGAGTACGAGCAGTACTTC
TRBJ1-1 | TRBV12-3/TRBV12-4 | many | 13 | TRBD1 | CASRWTGGTEAFF | TGTGCCAGCAGGTGGACAGGAGGCACTGAAGCTTTCTTT
TRBJ2-5 | TRBV28 | many | 13 | TRBD1 | CASSGTGGETQYF | TGTGCCAGCAGCGGGACAGGTGGGGAGACCCAGTACTTC
TRBJ2-1 | TRBV5-1 | few | 17 | . | CASSLNPSANSYNEQFF | TGTGCCAGCAGCTTAAATCCTAGCGCAAACTCCTACAATGAGCAGTTCTTC
TRBJ1-4 | TRBV12-3/TRBV12-4 | many | 10 | . | CASRGEKLFF | TGTGCCAGCAGGGGTGAAAAACTGTTTTTT
TRBJ2-5 | TRBV7-9 | many | 14 | . | CASTPEWGMETQYF | TGTGCCAGCACCCCAGAGTGGGGTATGGAGACCCAGTACTTC
TRBJ2-2 | TRBV4-3 | few | 15 | TRBD1 | CASSQATGLTGELFF | TGCGCCAGCAGCCAAGCGACAGGGTTGACCGGGGAGCTGTTTTTT
TRBJ1-3 | TRBV30 | many | 14 | . | CAWSWGASGNTIYF | TGTGCCTGGAGTTGGGGTGCCTCTGGAAACACCATATATTTT
TRBJ1-2 | TRBV6-2/TRBV6-3 | many | 13 | . | CASSSAANYGYTF | TGTGCCAGCAGTTCCGCCGCTAACTATGGCTACACCTTC
TRBJ2-7 | TRBV27 | many | 16 | TRBD2 | CASMRPGTSGSYEQYF | TGTGCCAGCATGAGGCCCGGGACTAGCGGGAGTTACGAGCAGTACTTC
TRBJ1-6 | TRBV2 | once | 14 | . | CASRVRDVHSPLHF | TGTGCCAGCAGGGTCCGGGACGTTCATTCACCCCTCCACTTT